This record concerns one T cell receptor beta chain sequence. The antigen remains undetermined. The data originate from a study of brain T cells in children with intractable seizures. Broader study findings: Pre- and post-surgery blood differed in depth, so pre-surgery absences may be undersampling.

TCRdb keeps only in-frame clones here, not all; method: immunoSEQ multiplex PCR. In the table there are 340,000 or so clones, 93% of which are singletons. Unmatched junction bases numbered 3, after V lost 6 bases and J lost 3 bases. The V gene's germline CDR1 is SNHLY and CDR2 FYNNEI. The CDR3 is made up of 15 amino acids. Time point defined: blood from clinic visit 5 months post-surgery; TSC patient then seizure free. Sequencing was limited to surgery cases with top T cell transcript signatures in brain tissue. Patients received at least one anti-epileptic drug before surgery. The chain joins TRBV2 to TRBJ1-6; 9 nucleotides agree with TRBD1. This receptor was taken from a boy under two years old with tuberous sclerosis and intractable seizures. The sequences come from peripheral blood, collected approximately 5 months after surgery. DNA of the CDR3: TGTGCCAGCAGGGAGGGACAGGGCTATAATTCACCCCTCCACTTT. Protein sequence: CASREGQGYNSPLHF.